This TCR beta chain was sequenced during a study of T cell responses to AZD1222 COVID-19 vaccine. The study, taken as a whole, reports: Donor demographics were predominantly white British with a female majority; clonal diversity may be underestimated. Without day 14 samples, only post-peak T cell repertoires were studied. Vaccine-associated CD4 TCRs spanned spike, dominant at 160-218 and 743-854.

To note about this clone: Its antigen is not identified.

Generated by immunoSEQ multiplex PCR, the TCRdb table keeps only in-frame clones and is missing some. The sample shows 100,000 to 150,000 clones, over 75% of them seen only once. The sample in question was peripheral blood, obtained on day 0 of AZD1222 vaccination. This sequence originates from an adult in good health.

The CDR3 here is CASSLSSGRTDTQYF. Written as DNA, the CDR3 is TGCGCCAGCAGCTTGTCGAGCGGGAGAACAGATACGCAGTATTTT. V gene TRBV5-1 combines with J gene TRBJ2-3; TRBD2 matches 8 bases. Germline-derived CDR1 and CDR2 are SGHRS and YFSETQ. This CDR3 has 15 residues. Trimming at V came to 1 base and at J to 3 bases, leaving 4 bases not matched to a gene.